This T cell receptor (beta chain) stems from a study of blood T cell repertoires in COVID-19. Original data processing: It was from reference gene primer amplification that nucleated cell counts were estimated. The assay was immunoSEQ multiplex PCR, and TCRdb's table has in-frame clones only and misses some. Clone size and V and J calls were adopted from that table, with D and trimming inferred from the DNA. This sample carries some 370,000 clones, 83% of them seen once, and the ten largest clones take 5% to 5.5%. In terms of age and location, participants ranged from roughly 18 to 90 years and lived in approximately 24 US areas. Participant-given clinical history determined each cohort assignment. Source material: PBMCs or T cells enriched from blood (not recorded which). This sequence originates from a woman in her forties or fifties who had recovered from COVID-19.

As DNA, the CDR3 is TGCGCCAGCAGCCAACTGCACAAATTGAACACTGAAGCTTTCTTT. Its protein is CASSQLHKLNTEAFF. V is TRBV4-1 and J is TRBJ1-1; D not resolved. The germline V and J ends were trimmed by 2 bases and 0 bases, with 10 bases remaining between them. The germline CDR1 and CDR2 sequences are MGHRA and YSYEKL. This CDR3 is 15 amino acids long.